Sequencing of this TCR beta chain was carried out in a study of T-cell memory formation after mild COVID-19. Whole-study results and caveats: Several responding clones turned up in pre-infection memory, indicating that cross-reactive memory may have taken part. A second wave expanding day 15 to 37 was CD4+-biased; contracting clones were balanced. Contracting CD4+ clones sat mainly in CM and EM; CD8+ in EMRA.

This clonotype was seen a few times. Its antigen remains unknown. 5'RACE, which relied on constant-segment primers, yielded TCR alpha and TCR beta cDNA libraries carrying sample barcodes and UMIs. Using its own MiXCR run on the 5' RACE reads, TCRdb lists one record per CDR3 protein. Found here are 400,000 to 500,000 distinct CDR3 sequences, approximately 25% of them singletons; the top ten hold 8.8%. Germline assignment: CDR1 SGHRS and CDR2 YFSETQ. Trimming removed 0 bases from V and 0 bases from J, with 12 bases in between. CDR3 length equals 16 residues. The chain is built from TRBV5-1 and TRBJ1-1; D is ambiguous. The sample taken for sequencing was PBMCs or a T cell subset sorted from them (not recorded which). The source of this sequence is an adult woman who had mild COVID-19 (a few samples of this study predate the infection). Cell type and time point are not known. The CDR3 region has the DNA TGCGCCAGCAGCTTGGGGTGGCAGACAATGAACACTGAAGCTTTCTTT. It codes for CASSLGWQTMNTEAFF.